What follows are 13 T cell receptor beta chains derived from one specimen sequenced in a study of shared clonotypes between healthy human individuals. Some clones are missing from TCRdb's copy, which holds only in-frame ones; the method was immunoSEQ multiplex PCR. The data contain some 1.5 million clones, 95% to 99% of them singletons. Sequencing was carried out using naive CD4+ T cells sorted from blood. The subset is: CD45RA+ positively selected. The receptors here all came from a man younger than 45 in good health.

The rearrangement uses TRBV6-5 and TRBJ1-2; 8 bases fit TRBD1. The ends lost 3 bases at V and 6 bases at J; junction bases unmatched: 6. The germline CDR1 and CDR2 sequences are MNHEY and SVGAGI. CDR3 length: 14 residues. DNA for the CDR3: TGTGCCAGCAGTTATAGAACAGGGGGTAATGGCTACACCTTC. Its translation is CASSYRTGGNGYTF.

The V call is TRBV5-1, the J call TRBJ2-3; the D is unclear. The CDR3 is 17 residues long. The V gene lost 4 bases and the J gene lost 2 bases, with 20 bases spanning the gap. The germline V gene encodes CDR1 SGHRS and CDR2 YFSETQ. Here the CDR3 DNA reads TGCGCCAGCAGCGGCTCCCTTGGCAGAGATTTCACAGATACGCAGTATTTT. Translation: CASSGSLGRDFTDTQYF.

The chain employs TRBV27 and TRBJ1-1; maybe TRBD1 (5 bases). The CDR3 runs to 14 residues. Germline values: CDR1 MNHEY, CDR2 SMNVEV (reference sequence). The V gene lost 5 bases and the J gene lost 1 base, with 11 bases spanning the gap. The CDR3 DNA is TGTGCCAGCAGTCAACAGGTTCAGAACACTGAAGCTTTCTTT. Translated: CASSQQVQNTEAFF.

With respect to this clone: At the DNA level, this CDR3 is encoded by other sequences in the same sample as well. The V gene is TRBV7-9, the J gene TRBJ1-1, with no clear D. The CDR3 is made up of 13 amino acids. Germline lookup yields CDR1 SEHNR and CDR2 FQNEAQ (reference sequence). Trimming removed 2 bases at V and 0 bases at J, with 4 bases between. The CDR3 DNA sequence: TGTGCCAGCAGCTTAAGTTTGAACACTGAAGCTTTCTTT. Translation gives CASSLSLNTEAFF.

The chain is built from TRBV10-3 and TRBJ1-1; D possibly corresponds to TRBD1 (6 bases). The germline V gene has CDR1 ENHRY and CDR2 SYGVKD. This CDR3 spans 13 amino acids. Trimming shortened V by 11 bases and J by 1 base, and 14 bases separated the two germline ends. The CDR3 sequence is CAATGQTNTEAFF. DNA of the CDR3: TGTGCCGCGACTGGACAGACGAACACTGAAGCTTTCTTT.

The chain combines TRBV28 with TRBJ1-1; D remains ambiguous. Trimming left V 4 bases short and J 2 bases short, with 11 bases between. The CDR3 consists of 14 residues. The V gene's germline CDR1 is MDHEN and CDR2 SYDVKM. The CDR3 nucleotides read TGTGCCAGCAGTTGGACTGTCCTTAACACTGAAGCTTTCTTT. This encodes CASSWTVLNTEAFF. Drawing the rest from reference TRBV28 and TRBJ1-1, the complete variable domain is DVKVTQSSRYLVKRTGEKVFLECVQDMDHENMFWYRQDPGLGLRLIYFSYDVKMKEKGDIPEGYSVSREKKERFSLILESASTNQTSMYLCASSWTVLNTEAFFGQGTRLTVV.

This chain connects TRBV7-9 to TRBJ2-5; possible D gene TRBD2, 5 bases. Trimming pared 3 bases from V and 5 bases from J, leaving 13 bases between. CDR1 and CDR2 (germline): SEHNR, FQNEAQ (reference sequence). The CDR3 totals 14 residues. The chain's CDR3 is CASSFQAGQETQYF. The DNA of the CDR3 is TGTGCCAGCAGCTTTCAGGCGGGTCAGGAGACCCAGTACTTC.

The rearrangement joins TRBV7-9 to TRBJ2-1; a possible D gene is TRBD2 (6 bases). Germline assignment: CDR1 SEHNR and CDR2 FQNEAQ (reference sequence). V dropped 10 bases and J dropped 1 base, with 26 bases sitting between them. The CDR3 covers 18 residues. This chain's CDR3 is CAIPGLGTSAGSYNEQFF. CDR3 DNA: TGTGCCATACCGGGACTGGGGACTTCTGCCGGATCCTACAATGAGCAGTTCTTC. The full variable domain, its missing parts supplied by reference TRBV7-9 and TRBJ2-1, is DTGVSQNPRHKITKRGQNVTFRCDPISEHNRLYWYRQTLGQGPEFLTYFQNEAQLEKSRLLSDRFSAERPKGSFSTLEIQRTEQGDSAMYLCAIPGLGTSAGSYNEQFFGPGTRLTVL.

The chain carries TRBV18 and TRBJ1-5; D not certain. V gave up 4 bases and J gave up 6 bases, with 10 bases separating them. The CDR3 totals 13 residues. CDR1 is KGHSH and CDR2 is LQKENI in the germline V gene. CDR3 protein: CASSLDHRQPQHF. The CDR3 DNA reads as TGTGCCAGCTCACTCGACCATCGTCAGCCCCAGCATTTT.

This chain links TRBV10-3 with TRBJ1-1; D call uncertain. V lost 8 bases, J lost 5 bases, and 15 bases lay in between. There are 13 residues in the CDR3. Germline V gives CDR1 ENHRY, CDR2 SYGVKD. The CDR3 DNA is TGTGCCATCTGTCGAGGGTTAGGGACTGAAGCTTTCTTT. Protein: CAICRGLGTEAFF.

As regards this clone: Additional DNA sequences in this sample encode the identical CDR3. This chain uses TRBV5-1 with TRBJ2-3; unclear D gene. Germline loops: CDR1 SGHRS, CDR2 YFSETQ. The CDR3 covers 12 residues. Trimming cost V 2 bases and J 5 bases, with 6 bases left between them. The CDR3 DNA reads TGCGCCAGCAGCTTACGCGTAGATACGCAGTATTTT. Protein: CASSLRVDTQYF.

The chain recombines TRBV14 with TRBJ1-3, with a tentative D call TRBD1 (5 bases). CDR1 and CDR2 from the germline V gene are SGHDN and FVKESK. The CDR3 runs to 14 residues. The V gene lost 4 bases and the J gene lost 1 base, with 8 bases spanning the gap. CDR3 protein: CASSLTGSGNTIYF. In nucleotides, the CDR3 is TGTGCCAGCAGCCTCACAGGTTCTGGAAACACCATATATTTT. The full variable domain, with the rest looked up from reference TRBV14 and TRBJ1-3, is EAGVTQFPSHSVIEKGQTVTLRCDPISGHDNLYWYRRVMGKEIKFLLHFVKESKQDESGMPNNRFLAERTGGTYSTLKVQPAELEDSGVYFCASSLTGSGNTIYFGEGSWLTVV.

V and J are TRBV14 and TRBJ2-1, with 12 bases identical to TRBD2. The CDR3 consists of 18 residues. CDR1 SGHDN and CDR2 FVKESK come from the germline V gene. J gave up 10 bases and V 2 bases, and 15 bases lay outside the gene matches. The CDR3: CASSQSRALAGGVDEQFF. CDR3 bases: TGTGCCAGCAGCCAAAGCCGGGCGCTAGCGGGAGGGGTGGACGAGCAGTTCTTC. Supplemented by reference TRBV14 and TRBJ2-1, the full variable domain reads EAGVTQFPSHSVIEKGQTVTLRCDPISGHDNLYWYRRVMGKEIKFLLHFVKESKQDESGMPNNRFLAERTGGTYSTLKVQPAELEDSGVYFCASSQSRALAGGVDEQFFGPGTRLTVL.